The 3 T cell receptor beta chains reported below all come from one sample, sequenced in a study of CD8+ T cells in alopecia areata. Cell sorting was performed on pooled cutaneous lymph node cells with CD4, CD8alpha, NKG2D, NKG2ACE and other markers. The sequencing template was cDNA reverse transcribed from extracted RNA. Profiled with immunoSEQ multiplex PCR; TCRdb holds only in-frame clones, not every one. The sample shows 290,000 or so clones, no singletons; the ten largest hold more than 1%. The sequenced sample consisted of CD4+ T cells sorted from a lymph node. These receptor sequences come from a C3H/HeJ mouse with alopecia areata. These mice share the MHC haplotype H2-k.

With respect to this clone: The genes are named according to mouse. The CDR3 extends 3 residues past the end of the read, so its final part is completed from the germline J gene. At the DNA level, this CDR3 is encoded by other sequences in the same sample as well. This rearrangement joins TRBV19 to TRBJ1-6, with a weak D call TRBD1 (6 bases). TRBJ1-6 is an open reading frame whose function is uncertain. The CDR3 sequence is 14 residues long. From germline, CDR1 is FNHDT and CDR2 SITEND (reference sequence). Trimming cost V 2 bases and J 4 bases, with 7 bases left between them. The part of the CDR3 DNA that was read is TGTGCCAGCAGTATGACAGGATATAATTCGCCC. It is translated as CASSMTGYNSP. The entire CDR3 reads CASSMTGYNSPLYF.

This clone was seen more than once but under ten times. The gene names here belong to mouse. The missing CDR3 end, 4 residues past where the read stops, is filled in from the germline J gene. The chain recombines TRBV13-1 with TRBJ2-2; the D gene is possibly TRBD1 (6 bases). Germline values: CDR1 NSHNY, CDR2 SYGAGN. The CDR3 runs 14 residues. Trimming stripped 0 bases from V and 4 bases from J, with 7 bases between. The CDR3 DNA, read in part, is TGTGCCAGCAGTGATGCAGGGGTCACCGGG. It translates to CASSDAGVTG. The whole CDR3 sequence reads CASSDAGVTGQLYF.

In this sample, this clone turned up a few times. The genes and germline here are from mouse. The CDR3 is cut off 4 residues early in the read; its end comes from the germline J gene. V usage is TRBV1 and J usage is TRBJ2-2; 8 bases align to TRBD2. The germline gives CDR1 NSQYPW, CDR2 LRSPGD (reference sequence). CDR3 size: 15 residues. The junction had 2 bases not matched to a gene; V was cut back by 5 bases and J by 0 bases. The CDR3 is CTCSRLGPNTGQLYF. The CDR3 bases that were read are TGCACCTGCAGTCGACTGGGGCCAAACACCGGG.